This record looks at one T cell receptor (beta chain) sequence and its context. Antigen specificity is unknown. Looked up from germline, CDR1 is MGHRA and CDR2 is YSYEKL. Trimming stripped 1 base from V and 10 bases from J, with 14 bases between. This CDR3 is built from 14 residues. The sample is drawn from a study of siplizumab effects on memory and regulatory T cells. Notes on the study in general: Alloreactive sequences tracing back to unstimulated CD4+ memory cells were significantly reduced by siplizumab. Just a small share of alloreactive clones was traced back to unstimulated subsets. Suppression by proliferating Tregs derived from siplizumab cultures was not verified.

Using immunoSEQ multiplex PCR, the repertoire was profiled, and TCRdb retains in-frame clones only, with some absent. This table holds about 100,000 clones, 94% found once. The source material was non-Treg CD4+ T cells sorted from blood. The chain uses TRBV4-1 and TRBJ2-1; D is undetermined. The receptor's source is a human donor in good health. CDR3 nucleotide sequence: TGCGCCAGCAGCCAAGTAGGTAGGGCCGCGGAGCAGTTCTTC. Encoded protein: CASSQVGRAAEQFF.